This T cell receptor (beta chain) came from a study of response to subunit inactivated influenza vaccine. Study results and caveats: After each seasonal influenza vaccination, few new T cells are recruited, the authors suggested.

Comments on this clonotype: Its specificity is not known.

The CDR3 sequence is 14 residues long. The V and J ends lost 0 bases and 7 bases respectively, with 10 bases between them. Germline V CDR1 and CDR2: DFQATT, SNEGSKA (reference sequence). Each CDR3 protein is one row after TCRdb ran MiXCR on the RT-PCR reads. This sample has roughly 700,000 distinct CDR3 sequences, with approximately 15% found just once. Sequencing used PBMCs from blood, obtained roughly 2 weeks before vaccination. The gene calls are TRBV20-1 and TRBJ1-6; the D is unclear. The source of this sequence is a man aged 50-59 years who received an inactivated influenza vaccine. CDR3 nucleotides: TGCAGTGCTAGAGATGGGCAGGAAAATTCACCCCTCCACTTT. Encoded protein: CSARDGQENSPLHF.